Shown below are 13 T cell receptor beta chains from a single sample sequenced in a study of blood T cell repertoires in COVID-19. Method: immunoSEQ multiplex PCR; TCRdb's copy keeps in-frame clones and lacks some. This table has tens of thousands of clones, about 85% appearing once. The sample consisted of peripheral blood. These receptors all come from a man between 70 and 80 years old with acute or convalescent COVID-19.

J is TRBJ1-2 and V is TRBV12-3 or TRBV12-4; perhaps TRBD1 as D (5 bases). Between the trimmed V and J ends, which lost 7 bases and 7 bases, there was a span of 16 bases. The CDR3 totals 13 residues. CDR3 in amino acids: CASTHRRRGGYTF. In DNA form, the CDR3 reads TGTGCCAGCACTCACCGCCGGAGGGGTGGCTACACCTTC.

This clone was observed once. In DNA, the CDR3 is TGTGCCAGTAGATCGACAGTCCGGGATGAGCAGTTCTTC. It yields the protein CASRSTVRDEQFF. This chain links TRBV19 with TRBJ2-1; maybe TRBD1 (5 bases). The CDR3 length is 13 residues. Germline V gene data show CDR1 as LNHDA and CDR2 as SQIVND (reference sequence). V was shortened by 6 bases and J by 8 bases, with 14 bases between the two germline ends.

This rearrangement joins TRBV12-5 to TRBJ2-7; 12 nucleotides align to TRBD2. CDR1 LGHNT and CDR2 FRNRAP come from the germline V gene. The V segment lost 5 bases and the J segment 2 bases; nucleotides outside the gene matches: 4. The CDR3 loop spans 15 amino acids. The CDR3 bases are TGTGCTAGTGGTGCGTCTAGCGGGGGGGCCTACGAGCAGTACTTC. Translation: CASGASSGGAYEQYF.

The rearrangement links TRBV29-1 to TRBJ2-5, with TRBD1 identical over 7 bases. Trimming at V came to 5 bases and at J to 5 bases, leaving 8 bases not matched to a gene. The CDR3 is 13 residues long. Germline V gene sequence: CDR1 SQVTM, CDR2 ANQGSEA. CDR3 sequence: CSVIVGGAETQYF. The CDR3, as DNA: TGCAGCGTTATCGTAGGGGGCGCGGAGACCCAGTACTTC.

The chain uses TRBV4-1 and TRBJ2-3; 7 bases fit TRBD2. This CDR3 contains 15 residues. The V gene end was trimmed by 4 bases and the J gene end by 5 bases; junction bases not matched to a gene: 9. Germline loops: CDR1 MGHRA, CDR2 YSYEKL. The CDR3 DNA sequence: TGCGCCAGCAGCCTCGCGGGGACGGGGGGAGATACGCAGTATTTT. Its protein is CASSLAGTGGDTQYF.

The chain couples TRBV5-1 to TRBJ2-6; perhaps TRBD1 as D (5 bases). In germline, CDR1 is SGHRS, CDR2 YFSETQ. Trimming stripped 3 bases from V and 2 bases from J, with 9 bases between. CDR3 length: 15 residues. The CDR3 DNA sequence: TGCGCCAGCAGCTCTGTGGGGCCTGGGGCCAACGTCCTGACTTTC. It is translated as CASSSVGPGANVLTF.

The chain employs TRBV11-2 and TRBJ1-2; 8 nucleotides line up with TRBD1. Germline assignment: CDR1 SGHAT and CDR2 FQNNGV. V dropped 0 bases and J dropped 6; count of bases not matched to a gene: 3. The CDR3 spans 14 residues. This CDR3 reads CASSLDQGADGYTF. Here the CDR3 DNA reads TGTGCCAGCAGCTTAGACCAGGGGGCGGATGGCTACACCTTC.

The chain combines TRBV28 with TRBJ1-6; 10 bases agree with TRBD1. Germline CDR1 and CDR2: MDHEN and SYDVKM. Unmatched junction bases numbered 7, after V lost 5 bases and J lost 9 bases. The CDR3 sequence is 15 residues long. The CDR3 protein is CASSGGTGVASPLHF. CDR3 nucleotide sequence: TGTGCCAGCAGTGGGGGGACAGGGGTAGCTTCACCCCTCCACTTT.

The V and J genes are TRBV5-1 and TRBJ1-1; D is possibly TRBD1 (5 bases). Trimming cost V 0 bases and J 5 bases, with 17 bases left between them. The CDR3 extends over 16 amino acids. Germline values: CDR1 SGHRS, CDR2 YFSETQ. Here the CDR3 DNA reads TGCGCCAGCAGCTTGGCCGAGGCAGGGCTGGGTACTGAAGCTTTCTTT. It encodes CASSLAEAGLGTEAFF.

The chain joins TRBV7-3 to TRBJ2-3; TRBD1 aligns across 7 bases. Germline CDR1 is SGHTA and CDR2 is FQGTGA. The CDR3 is 15 amino acids. The V segment lost 6 bases and the J segment 0 bases; nucleotides outside the gene matches: 6. CDR3 residues: CASRRDSTSTDTQYF. DNA of the CDR3: TGTGCCAGCAGGAGGGACAGTACTAGCACAGATACGCAGTATTTT.

The V and J genes are TRBV18 and TRBJ1-4, with D hard to call. The CDR3 is 15 amino acids. V lost 4 bases to trimming and J lost 0 bases, with 9 bases between them. Germline V gene data show CDR1 as KGHSH and CDR2 as LQKENI. CDR3 sequence: CASSRPFATNEKLFF. In DNA, the CDR3 is TGTGCCAGCTCACGGCCATTTGCAACTAATGAAAAACTGTTTTTT.

J is TRBJ2-7 and V is TRBV7-2; possibly TRBD2 for D (6 bases). Germline-derived CDR1 and CDR2 are SGHTA and FQGNSA. CDR3 length equals 15 residues. V dropped 4 bases and J dropped 1 base, with 14 bases sitting between them. This CDR3 reads CASSWGAGGSYEQYF. CDR3 bases: TGTGCCAGCAGCTGGGGTGCCGGAGGGTCCTACGAGCAGTACTTC.

The rearrangement uses TRBV7-2 and TRBJ1-2; possible D gene TRBD1, 6 bases. This CDR3 comprises 14 residues. V dropped 2 bases and J dropped 5 bases, with 12 bases sitting between them. Germline V lookup: CDR1 SGHTA, CDR2 FQGNSA. For the CDR3, the DNA is TGTGCCAGCAGCTTAAAGACAGGATGGTATGGCTACACCTTC. It yields the protein CASSLKTGWYGYTF.